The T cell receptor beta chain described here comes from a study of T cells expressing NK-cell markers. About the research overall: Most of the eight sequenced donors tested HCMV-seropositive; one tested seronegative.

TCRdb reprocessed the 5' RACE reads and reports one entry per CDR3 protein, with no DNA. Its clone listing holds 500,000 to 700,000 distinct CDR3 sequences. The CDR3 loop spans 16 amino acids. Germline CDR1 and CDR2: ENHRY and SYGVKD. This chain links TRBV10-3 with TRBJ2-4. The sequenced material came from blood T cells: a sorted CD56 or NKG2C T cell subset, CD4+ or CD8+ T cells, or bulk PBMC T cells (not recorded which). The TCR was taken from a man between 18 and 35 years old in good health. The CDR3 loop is CAISESEVRAKNIQYF.